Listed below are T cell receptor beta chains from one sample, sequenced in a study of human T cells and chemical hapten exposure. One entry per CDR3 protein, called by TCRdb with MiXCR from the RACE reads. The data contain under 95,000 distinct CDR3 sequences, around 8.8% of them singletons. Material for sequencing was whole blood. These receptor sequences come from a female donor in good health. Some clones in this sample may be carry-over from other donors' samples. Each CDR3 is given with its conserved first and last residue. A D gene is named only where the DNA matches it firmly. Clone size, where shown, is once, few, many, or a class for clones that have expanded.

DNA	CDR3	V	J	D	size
TGTGCCAGCAGTGTTGACAGGGGGTCCTACAATGAGCAGTTCTTC	CASSVDRGSYNEQFF	TRBV2	TRBJ2-1	TRBD1	few
TGTGCCAGCAGTTTTCGACGGCCGACTGAAGCTTTCTTT	CASSFRRPTEAFF	TRBV28	TRBJ1-1	NA	many
TGCAGTGCTAGAGATGAGGGGGTAGTAGGCGGCTACACCTTC	CSARDEGVVGGYTF	TRBV20-1	TRBJ1-2	NA	many
TGTGCCAGCAGCCATCTCAGTCAGGCTGAGGCTTTCTTT	CASSHLSQAEAFF	TRBV3-1	TRBJ1-1	NA	NA
TGTGCCAGCAGCATAAGCGGAGGCAGCACAGATACGCAGTATTTT	CASSISGGSTDTQYF	TRBV11-3	TRBJ2-3	NA	NA
TGTGCCAGCAGCTGGGGACAGGCCTACAATGAGCAGTTCTTC	CASSWGQAYNEQFF	TRBV7-9	TRBJ2-1	TRBD1	NA
TGTGCCATCAGGCCGGGACAGGGCAACGAGCAGTACTTC	CAIRPGQGNEQYF	TRBV10-3	TRBJ2-7	TRBD1	many
TGTGCCAGCTCTCCAGGGGCGCACAATCAGCCCCAGCATTTT	CASSPGAHNQPQHF	TRBV7-2	TRBJ1-5	NA	many
TGTGCCAGCATTTCTCTAGCGGGGGTCTCAGATACGCAGTATTTT	CASISLAGVSDTQYF	TRBV12-3/TRBV12-4	TRBJ2-3	TRBD2	many
TGTGCCAGCAGCTTCATGACAGCCACGAACACCGGGGAGCTGTTTTTT	CASSFMTATNTGELFF	TRBV5-4	TRBJ2-2	NA	NA
TGTGCCAGCAGCTCCTCGTGGGGCGTAAAGACCCAGTACTTC	CASSSSWGVKTQYF	TRBV7-2	TRBJ2-5	NA	many
TGCGCCAGCAGCCAAGGAGGCAGGTTGAGCTCTGGGGCCAACGTCCTGACTTTC	CASSQGGRLSSGANVLTF	TRBV4-3	TRBJ2-6	NA	few
TGTGCCAGCAGCTTAATCTTCAACACCGGGGAGCTGTTTTTT	CASSLIFNTGELFF	TRBV7-9	TRBJ2-2	NA	many
TGCGCCAGCAGAGACTCAGGGAGGGAGAACACTGAAGCTTTCTTT	CASRDSGRENTEAFF	TRBV5-1	TRBJ1-1	NA	NA
TGCAGCGTTTATGAATCCCGCTCAGGGCCCCAGCATTTT	CSVYESRSGPQHF	TRBV29-1	TRBJ1-5	NA	NA
TGTGCCAGCTCACCCGGACAGGTTGGAGCAGATACGCAGTATTTT	CASSPGQVGADTQYF	TRBV18	TRBJ2-3	TRBD1	many
TGCGCCAGCACTCCAACCGGGACTACCTACGAGCAGTACTTC	CASTPTGTTYEQYF	TRBV5-1	TRBJ2-7	TRBD2	few
TGTGCCAGCAACCCTACGGGACATCTCTCTGGAAACACCATATATTTT	CASNPTGHLSGNTIYF	TRBV21-1	TRBJ1-3	NA	many
TGTGCCAGCTCACCCTTCCCCCCTGAAGCTTTCTTT	CASSPFPPEAFF	TRBV18	TRBJ1-1	NA	many
TGTGCCAGCAGTTTAGCCCAACCGGATACGCAGTATTTT	CASSLAQPDTQYF	TRBV28	TRBJ2-3	NA	NA
TGTGCCAGCAGCTCCCGCCCTTTTGACTATACGGAGGAGCAGTACTTC	CASSSRPFDYTEEQYF	TRBV7-3	TRBJ2-7	NA	NA
TGTGCCACCAAAACAGGGGAGGGACAGCCCCAGCATTTT	CATKTGEGQPQHF	TRBV2	TRBJ1-5	TRBD1	many
TGTGCCAGCAGCCCCCAAAGTCACTTGTACGAGCAGTACTTC	CASSPQSHLYEQYF	TRBV7-2	TRBJ2-7	NA	NA
TGCAGCGTTGACGGATACCGCTCCTACAATGAGCAGTTCTTC	CSVDGYRSYNEQFF	TRBV29-1	TRBJ2-1	NA	few
TGCAGTGTCCCAACGGGAGTTTTGTACAATGAGCAGTTCTTC	CSVPTGVLYNEQFF	TRBV20-1	TRBJ2-1	NA	NA
TGTGCCAGCAGTTTGCTTGAAGCCCTCTCCTACGAGCAGTACTTC	CASSLLEALSYEQYF	TRBV28	TRBJ2-7	NA	few
TGTGCCAGCAGTCAAGGGGTCGCTGAAGCTTTCTTT	CASSQGVAEAFF	TRBV6-5	TRBJ1-1	NA	NA
TGTGCCAGCAGCCAAGCCGCGGGGGGGCAAGAGACCCAGTACTTC	CASSQAAGGQETQYF	TRBV4-2	TRBJ2-5	TRBD2	NA
TGTGCCAGCGGGCGGGACAGGCTATACAATGAGCAGTTCTTC	CASGRDRLYNEQFF	TRBV28	TRBJ2-1	TRBD1	NA
TGTGCCAGCCAGGGGGCGGGAGCGTCCTACAATGAGCAGTTCTTC	CASQGAGASYNEQFF	TRBV7-2	TRBJ2-1	NA	NA
TGTGCCAGCAGTTTCGATCTCGAGAAAGAGACCCAGTACTTC	CASSFDLEKETQYF	TRBV7-9	TRBJ2-5	NA	few